The source of this TCR beta chain is a study of T cells after yellow fever vaccination. A word on this clonotype: Antigen specificity is unknown.

Study-wide results and caveats: Primary-vaccination clones mostly resurfaced post-booster (around 96% CD4, roughly 90% CD8).

The authors made TCR cDNA by 5'RACE template switching, adding a universal primer site and UMIs. Using its own MiXCR run on the 5' RACE reads, TCRdb lists one record per CDR3 protein. In the table there are over 300,000 distinct CDR3 sequences, 4.1% of which are singletons. The CDR3 loop spans 15 amino acids. Trimming took off 6 bases at V and 4 bases at J, with 18 bases between the two ends. Germline lookup yields CDR1 SGHVS and CDR2 FNYEAQ. Here the sequenced sample was PBMCs, taken 5 days after the yellow fever booster vaccination. The rearrangement links TRBV7-6 to TRBJ1-1, with a tentative D call TRBD1 (6 bases). The sequence was obtained from a man aged 18 to 30 who received the YFV17D yellow fever vaccine. The DNA of the CDR3 is TGTGCCAGCAGGCCCGATGGGGGCAGTGGCACTGAAGCTTTCTTT. Encoded protein: CASRPDGGSGTEAFF.